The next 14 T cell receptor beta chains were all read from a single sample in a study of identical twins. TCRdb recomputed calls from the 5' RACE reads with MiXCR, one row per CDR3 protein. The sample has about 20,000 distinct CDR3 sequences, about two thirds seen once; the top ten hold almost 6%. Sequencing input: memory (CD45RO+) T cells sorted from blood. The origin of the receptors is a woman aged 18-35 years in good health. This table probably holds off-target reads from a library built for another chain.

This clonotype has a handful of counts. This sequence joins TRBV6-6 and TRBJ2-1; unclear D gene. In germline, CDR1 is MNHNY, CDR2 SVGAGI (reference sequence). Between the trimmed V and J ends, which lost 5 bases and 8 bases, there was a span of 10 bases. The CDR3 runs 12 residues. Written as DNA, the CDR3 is TGTGCCAGCAGTATCGACCGGGATGAGCAGTTCTTC. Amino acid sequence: CASSIDRDEQFF.

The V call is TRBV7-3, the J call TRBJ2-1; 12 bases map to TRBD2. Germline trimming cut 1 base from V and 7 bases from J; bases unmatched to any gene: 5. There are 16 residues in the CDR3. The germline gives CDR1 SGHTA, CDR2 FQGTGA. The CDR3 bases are TGTGCCAGCAGCTTAAGAAGACTAGCGGGGGAAAATGAGCAGTTCTTC. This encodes CASSLRRLAGENEQFF.

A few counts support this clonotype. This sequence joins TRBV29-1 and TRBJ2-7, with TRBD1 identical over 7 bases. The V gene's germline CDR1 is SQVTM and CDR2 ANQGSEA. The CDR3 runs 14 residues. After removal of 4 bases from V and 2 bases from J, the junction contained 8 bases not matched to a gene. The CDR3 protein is CSVAAGTDTYEQYF. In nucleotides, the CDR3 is TGCAGCGTTGCGGCCGGGACAGACACCTACGAGCAGTACTTC.

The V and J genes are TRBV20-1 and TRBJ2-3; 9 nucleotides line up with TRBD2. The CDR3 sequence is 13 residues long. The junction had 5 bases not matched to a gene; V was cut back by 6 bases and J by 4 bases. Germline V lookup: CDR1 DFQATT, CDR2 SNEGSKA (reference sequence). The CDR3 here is CSASAGGADTQYF. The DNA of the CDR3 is TGCAGTGCCTCAGCGGGAGGCGCAGATACGCAGTATTTT.

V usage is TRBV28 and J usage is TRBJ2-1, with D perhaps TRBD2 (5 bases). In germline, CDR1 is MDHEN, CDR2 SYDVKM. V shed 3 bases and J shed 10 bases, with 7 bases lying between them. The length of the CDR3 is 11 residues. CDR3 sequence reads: CASSFGLEQFF. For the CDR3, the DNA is TGTGCCAGCAGTTTCGGACTGGAGCAGTTCTTC.

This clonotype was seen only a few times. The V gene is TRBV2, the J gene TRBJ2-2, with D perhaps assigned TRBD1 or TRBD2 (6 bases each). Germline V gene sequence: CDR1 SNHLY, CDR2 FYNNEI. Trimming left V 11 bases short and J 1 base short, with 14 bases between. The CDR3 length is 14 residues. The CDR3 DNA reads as TGTGCCTCCCAGGGGCGGGAGAACACCGGGGAGCTGTTTTTT. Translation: CASQGRENTGELFF.

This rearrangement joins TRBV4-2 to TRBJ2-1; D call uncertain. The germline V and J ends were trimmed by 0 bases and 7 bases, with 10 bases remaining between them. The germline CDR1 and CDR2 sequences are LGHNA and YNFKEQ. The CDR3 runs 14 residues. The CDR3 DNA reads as TGTGCCAGCAGCCAAGATGGGAATTCTAATGAGCAGTTCTTC. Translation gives CASSQDGNSNEQFF.

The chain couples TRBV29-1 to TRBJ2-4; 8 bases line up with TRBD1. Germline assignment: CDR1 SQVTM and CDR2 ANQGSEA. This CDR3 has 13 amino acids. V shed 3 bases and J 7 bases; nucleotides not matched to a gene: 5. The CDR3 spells CSVEGRQGNIQYF. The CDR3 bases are TGCAGCGTTGAGGGCCGACAGGGGAACATTCAGTACTTC.

The CDR3 loop is CASSQARRGVADTQYF. The CDR3 DNA follows: TGCGCCAGCAGCCAAGCAAGGAGGGGGGTCGCAGATACGCAGTATTTT. This chain connects TRBV4-1 to TRBJ2-3; possibly TRBD1 or TRBD2 for D (6 bases each). V was clipped by 1 base and J by 4 bases, with 15 bases between them. Germline values: CDR1 MGHRA, CDR2 YSYEKL. This CDR3 is built from 16 residues.

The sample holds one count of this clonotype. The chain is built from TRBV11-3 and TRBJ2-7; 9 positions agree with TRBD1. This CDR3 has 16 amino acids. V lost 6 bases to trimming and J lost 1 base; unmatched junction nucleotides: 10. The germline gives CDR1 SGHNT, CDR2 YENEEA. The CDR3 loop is CASRPLRTGDSYEQYF. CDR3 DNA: TGTGCCAGCAGACCTCTCCGGACAGGGGATTCCTACGAGCAGTACTTC.

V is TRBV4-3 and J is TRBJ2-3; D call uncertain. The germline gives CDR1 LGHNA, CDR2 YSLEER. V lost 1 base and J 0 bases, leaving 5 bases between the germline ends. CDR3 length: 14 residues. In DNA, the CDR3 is TGCGCCAGCAGCCAAGTCGGGAGCACAGATACGCAGTATTTT. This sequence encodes CASSQVGSTDTQYF.

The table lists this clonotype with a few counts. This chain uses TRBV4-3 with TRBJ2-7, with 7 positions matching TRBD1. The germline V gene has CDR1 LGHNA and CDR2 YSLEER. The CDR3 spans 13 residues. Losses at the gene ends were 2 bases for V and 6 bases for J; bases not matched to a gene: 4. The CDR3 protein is CASSQTGQAEQYF. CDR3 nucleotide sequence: TGCGCCAGCAGCCAAACCGGACAGGCCGAGCAGTACTTC.

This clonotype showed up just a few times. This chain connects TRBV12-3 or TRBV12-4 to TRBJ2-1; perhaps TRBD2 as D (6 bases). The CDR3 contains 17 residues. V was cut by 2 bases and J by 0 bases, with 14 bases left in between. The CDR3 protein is CASSLFSGSSSYNEQFF. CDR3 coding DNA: TGTGCCAGCAGTTTATTCTCCGGGAGCAGCTCCTACAATGAGCAGTTCTTC.

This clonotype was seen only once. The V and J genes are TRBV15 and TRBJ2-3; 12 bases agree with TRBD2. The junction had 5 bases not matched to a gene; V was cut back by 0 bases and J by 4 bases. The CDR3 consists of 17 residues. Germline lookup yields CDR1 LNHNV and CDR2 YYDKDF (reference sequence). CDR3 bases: TGTGCCACCAGCAGAGAAGTTAGACTAGCGGGAGCAGATACGCAGTATTTT. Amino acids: CATSREVRLAGADTQYF. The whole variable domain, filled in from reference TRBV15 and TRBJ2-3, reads DAMVIQNPRYQVTQFGKPVTLSCSQTLNHNVMYWYQQKSSQAPKLLFHYYDKDFNNEADTPDNFQSRRPNTSFCFLDIRSPGLGDTAMYLCATSREVRLAGADTQYFGPGTRLTVL.